This TCR beta chain came from a study of blood T cell repertoires in COVID-19. TCRdb's table, derived via immunoSEQ multiplex PCR, lists solely in-frame clones and lacks some. The sample carries over 130,000 clones, roughly four fifths recorded once. V shed 4 bases, J shed 4 bases, and the junction held 7 bases outside the gene matches. Germline V lookup: CDR1 LGHNA, CDR2 YNFKEQ. The CDR3 is 15 amino acids. This chain joins TRBV4-2 and TRBJ2-5, with 9 bases lining up with TRBD1. Sample: PBMCs or T cells enriched from blood (not recorded which). This clonotype was sampled from a woman aged 18 to 35 who had been exposed to COVID-19. The CDR3 DNA follows: TGTGCCAGCAGCCCCTACCAGGACAGGGGAGAGACCCAGTACTTC. It translates to CASSPYQDRGETQYF.